The sequence of this T cell receptor (beta chain) was determined in a study of Ad26.COV2.S vaccination and SARS-CoV-2 variants. Clones were sequenced by immunoSEQ multiplex PCR, and TCRdb holds only the in-frame ones, with some missing. The table includes roughly 510,000 clones, about 83% detected once. Treatment of the sample: around 19 received Ad26.COV2.S at low or high dose, single or two shots; 5 received placebo; per-sample allocation not given. Following the first vaccine or placebo injection, samples were taken on day 63. The donor was a Boston adult aged 18-55 years. It was Wuhan-strain SARS-CoV-2 spike that the Ad26 vaccine vector expressed. The input for sequencing was peripheral blood, taken in a trial of Ad26.COV2.S vaccine versus placebo. This sequence was found in a person between 18 and 60 years old who received the Ad26.COV2.S COVID-19 vaccine or a placebo.

CDR3 loop: CASSEGIPNPGTEAFF. CDR3 DNA sequence: TGTGCCAGCAGTGAAGGGATTCCAAATCCGGGCACTGAAGCTTTCTTT. This chain uses TRBV2 with TRBJ1-1, with no clear D. The CDR3 length is 16 residues. V dropped 1 base and J dropped 4 bases, with 16 bases sitting between them. Germline values: CDR1 SNHLY, CDR2 FYNNEI.